These 10 T cell receptor beta chains came from one sample sequenced in a study of T-cell memory formation after mild COVID-19. TCRdb ran MiXCR on the 5' RACE reads and lists one entry per CDR3 protein. Of over 500,000 distinct CDR3 sequences listed, 17% were seen once; the top ten hold roughly 7.8%. Sequenced: PBMCs or a T cell subset sorted from them (not recorded which). The receptors shown here come from an adult woman who had mild COVID-19 (a few samples of this study predate the infection). Cell type and time point are not known.

The chain recombines TRBV5-6 with TRBJ2-3; 7 bases align to TRBD2. This CDR3 has 15 residues. Germline V gene data show CDR1 as SGHDT and CDR2 as YYEEEE. V trimming: 1 base; J trimming: 3 bases; junction bases outside the gene matches: 5. DNA of the CDR3: TGTGCCAGCAGCTTGTCTTACGGGGGGACAGATACGCAGTATTTT. It is translated as CASSLSYGGTDTQYF.

The V and J genes are TRBV7-2 and TRBJ1-2; TRBD1 is a possible D gene (5 bases). Trimming left V 3 bases short and J 7 bases short, with 12 bases between. CDR1 is SGHTA, CDR2 FQGNSA, per germline. The CDR3 length is 13 residues. CDR3 in DNA: TGTGCCAGCAGCTTTTGGGGGTCAGGTGGCTACACCTTC. Its protein product is CASSFWGSGGYTF.

The chain joins TRBV7-9 to TRBJ2-1; TRBD1 is a possible D gene (6 bases). CDR1 SEHNR and CDR2 FQNEAQ come from the germline V gene (reference sequence). Trimming stripped 2 bases from V and 8 bases from J, with 7 bases between. The CDR3 runs to 12 residues. The DNA of the CDR3 is TGTGCCAGCAGCTTACCAGGGGATGAGCAGTTCTTC. Translated: CASSLPGDEQFF.

Only one count was recorded for this clonotype. CDR3: CSARADVPHSPLHF. In DNA form, the CDR3 reads TGCAGTGCTAGAGCCGACGTCCCCCACTCACCCCTCCACTTT. This chain links TRBV20-1 with TRBJ1-6; no reliable D call. Germline loops: CDR1 DFQATT, CDR2 SNEGSKA (reference sequence). Deletions cut 1 base from V and 10 bases from J, with 14 bases between. The CDR3 runs 14 residues.

V is TRBV4-3 and J is TRBJ1-1; D gene ambiguous. With 0 bases removed from V and 4 bases from J, the gap between germline ends came to 15 bases. The CDR3 extends over 16 amino acids. The germline V gene has CDR1 LGHNA and CDR2 YSLEER. CDR3 residues: CASSQDTSPFGTEAFF. The CDR3 nucleotides are TGCGCCAGCAGCCAAGATACCAGCCCTTTTGGCACTGAAGCTTTCTTT.

This clonotype occurred a few times. V gene TRBV7-9 combines with J gene TRBJ2-5; 7 nucleotides align to TRBD1. There are 15 residues in the CDR3. Trimming took 5 bases from V and 5 from J; bases not matched to a gene: 11. In germline, CDR1 is SEHNR, CDR2 FQNEAQ (reference sequence). The CDR3 DNA sequence: TGTGCCAGCAGCACAACGGGACAGTGGCGGGAGACCCAGTACTTC. Its protein product is CASSTTGQWRETQYF.

The V and J genes are TRBV6-5 and TRBJ1-1; tentatively, D is TRBD1 (6 bases). The germline gives CDR1 MNHEY, CDR2 SVGAGI. V was shortened by 7 bases and J by 0 bases, with 9 bases between the two germline ends. This CDR3 comprises 13 residues. CDR3 residues: CASIGTLNTEAFF. The CDR3 coding sequence is TGTGCCAGCATAGGGACATTGAACACTGAAGCTTTCTTT.

The chain couples TRBV5-1 to TRBJ1-5; 7 nucleotides match TRBD1. Trimming removed 0 bases from V and 4 bases from J; junction bases left unmatched: 13. From germline, CDR1 is SGHRS and CDR2 YFSETQ. The CDR3 consists of 18 residues. CDR3 DNA sequence: TGCGCCAGCAGCTTGGAGCCCCCCGGGACAGCGGGGAATCAGCCCCAGCATTTT. Translation gives CASSLEPPGTAGNQPQHF.

The chain is built from TRBV10-3 and TRBJ1-2; D possibly corresponds to TRBD1 (5 bases). Deletions cut 0 bases from V and 4 bases from J, with 18 bases between. The CDR3 has 17 amino acids. Germline-derived CDR1 and CDR2 are ENHRY and SYGVKD. The CDR3 DNA is TGTGCCATCAGTGAGTCGAAGGGGCCCTTCTCGGGCTATGGCTACACCTTC. This gives the protein CAISESKGPFSGYGYTF.

This clonotype occurred many times. This chain links TRBV7-8 with TRBJ1-1, with unresolved D. V was shortened by 1 base and J by 4 bases, with 4 bases between the two germline ends. Germline V gene sequence: CDR1 SGHVS, CDR2 FQNEAQ. The CDR3 length is 12 residues. The CDR3 sequence: CASSLEATEAFF. As DNA, the CDR3 is TGTGCCAGCAGCTTAGAGGCCACTGAAGCTTTCTTT. The full variable domain, with the rest looked up from reference TRBV7-8 and TRBJ1-1, is GAGVSQSPRYKVAKRGQDVALRCDPISGHVSLFWYQQALGQGPEFLTYFQNEAQLDKSGLPSDRFFAERPEGSVSTLKIQRTQQEDSAVYLCASSLEATEAFFGQGTRLTVV.